This TCR beta chain was captured by sequencing in a study of CD8 T cells in ankylosing spondylitis. Study-level points and caveats: For ankylosing spondylitis blood, a TCR beta motif of several highly homologous variants appeared characteristic. In ankylosing spondylitis patients, matched synovial fluid reportedly showed significant enrichment of disease-linked clones.

This clonotype was counted a single time. No antigen is known for it. TCRdb analysed the 5' RACE reads with MiXCR anew, one entry per CDR3 protein. The sample has some 130,000 distinct CDR3 sequences, about 7.3% seen once. CDR3 size: 19 residues. The germline V gene encodes CDR1 SGHVT and CDR2 SQSDAQ. Sequencing was carried out using blood, either unsorted or a sorted T cell fraction (not recorded which). The TCR originated in a female donor with ankylosing spondylitis or in good health (not recorded which). The genes are TRBV7-4 and TRBJ1-2, with D possibly TRBD1 on 5 matching bases. In DNA, the CDR3 is TGTACCTGCAGAACCTACAGCCTAACGGGGCTTCCTACCAACTATGGCTACACCTTC. It specifies CTCRTYSLTGLPTNYGYTF.